The 16 T cell receptor beta chains given below trace back to one sample, sequenced in a study of a mutant IDH1 vaccine in newly diagnosed glioma. Their cognate antigens are unknown. Stated time point: week 5, during vaccination. Vaccinated patients received 300 ug of mutant IDH1 20-mer peptide per dose, with topical imiquimod. Here immunoSEQ multiplex PCR was the method, and the copy in TCRdb shows in-frame clones only, minus some. The repertoire holds 45,000 to 60,000 clones, with just under 80% as singletons. This specimen consisted of PBMCs, obtained from a glioma patient whose treatment included an IDH1 peptide vaccine. The source is a man aged 45 to 65 with glioma.

Here the CDR3 reads CSVEDSDSYEQYF. DNA for the CDR3: TGCAGCGTTGAGGACAGCGACTCCTACGAGCAGTACTTC. The V and J genes are TRBV29-1 and TRBJ2-7, with D possibly matching TRBD1 (6 bases). Germline values: CDR1 SQVTM, CDR2 ANQGSEA. Trimming left V 3 bases short and J 0 bases short, with 9 bases between. The CDR3 totals 13 residues.

A few counts support this clone. This chain joins TRBV7-6 and TRBJ2-7; D not certain. This CDR3 has 13 amino acids. Germline CDR1 SGHVS, CDR2 FNYEAQ. Trimming stripped 7 bases from V and 0 bases from J, with 10 bases between. CDR3 in amino acids: CASTPGPSYEQYF. The DNA of the CDR3 is TGTGCCAGCACCCCGGGCCCCTCCTACGAGCAGTACTTC. Complete variable domain (other parts from reference TRBV7-6 and TRBJ2-7): GAGVSQSPRYKVTKRGQDVALRCDPISGHVSLYWYRQALGQGPEFLTYFNYEAQQDKSGLPNDRFSAERPEGSISTLTIQRTEQRDSAMYRCASTPGPSYEQYFGPGTRLTVT.

V gene TRBV5-4 combines with J gene TRBJ1-6; TRBD1 might be the D (6 bases). Germline V gives CDR1 SGHNT, CDR2 YYREEE (reference sequence). CDR3 length equals 16 residues. Trimming left V 4 bases short and J 9 bases short, with 20 bases between. CDR3 protein: CASSTVTGIATSPLHF. The CDR3 nucleotides read TGTGCCAGCAGCACAGTAACAGGGATCGCTACTTCACCCCTCCACTTT.

The chain recombines TRBV7-8 with TRBJ2-7, with D unclear. Germline CDR1 and CDR2: SGHVS and FQNEAQ. The CDR3 has 15 residues. The ends were cut back, 0 bases at V and 0 bases at J, with 9 bases in the middle. The chain's CDR3 is CASSLAYLFSYEQYF. DNA of the CDR3: TGTGCCAGCAGCTTAGCGTACCTTTTCTCCTACGAGCAGTACTTC. Using reference TRBV7-8 and TRBJ2-7 for the parts outside the CDR3, the full variable domain is GAGVSQSPRYKVAKRGQDVALRCDPISGHVSLFWYQQALGQGPEFLTYFQNEAQLDKSGLPSDRFFAERPEGSVSTLKIQRTQQEDSAVYLCASSLAYLFSYEQYFGPGTRLTVT.

This sequence joins TRBV10-3 and TRBJ2-1; TRBD1 matches at 10 bases. Per the germline V gene, CDR1 is ENHRY and CDR2 is SYGVKD. V lost 7 bases and J lost 5; bases outside the gene matches: 5. This CDR3 has 14 residues. The CDR3 coding sequence is TGTGCCATCACGGGACAGGGGAAGGACAATGAGCAGTTCTTC. It yields the protein CAITGQGKDNEQFF.

The V and J genes are TRBV4-3 and TRBJ1-2; 8 bases align to TRBD1. Trimming took 0 bases from V and 6 from J; bases not matched to a gene: 9. Germline V gene sequence: CDR1 LGHNA, CDR2 YSLEER. The CDR3 totals 16 residues. CDR3 coding DNA: TGCGCCAGCAGCCAAGATGTAGGACAGGGTGTAGATGGCTACACCTTC. This encodes CASSQDVGQGVDGYTF.

The chain recombines TRBV4-2 with TRBJ1-5; TRBD1 might be the D (5 bases). This CDR3 contains 15 residues. V shed 0 bases and J shed 7 bases, with 13 bases lying between them. Germline V CDR1 and CDR2: LGHNA, YNFKEQ. DNA for the CDR3: TGTGCCAGCAGCCAAGAGGGTGCAGGGCGGCAGCCCCAGCATTTT. The encoded protein is CASSQEGAGRQPQHF.

The chain has TRBV5-4 and TRBJ2-4; 10 bases fit TRBD1. V dropped 2 bases and J dropped 7; count of bases not matched to a gene: 6. There are 15 residues in the CDR3. Germline CDR1 reads SGHNT; CDR2 reads YYREEE (reference sequence). The CDR3 nucleotides are TGTGCCAGCAGCTTCCCCGGACAGGGGGAGAACATTCAGTACTTC. Protein product: CASSFPGQGENIQYF.

This rearrangement joins TRBV28 to TRBJ1-2; TRBD1 agrees at 8 bases. Germline CDR1 reads MDHEN; CDR2 reads SYDVKM. Trimming at V came to 3 bases and at J to 7 bases, leaving 4 bases not matched to a gene. The CDR3 has 13 residues. The CDR3 nucleotides read TGTGCCAGCAGTTTGGCAGGGGGCGGTGGCTACACCTTC. Protein: CASSLAGGGGYTF.

This clone was detected only once. The chain couples TRBV6-1 to TRBJ2-5, with D uncertain. V lost 3 bases and J 0 bases, leaving 11 bases between the germline ends. This CDR3 is built from 15 residues. Germline CDR1 MNHNS, CDR2 SASEGT. The CDR3: CASSDSLGYQETQYF. DNA of the CDR3: TGTGCCAGCAGTGACAGCTTAGGATACCAAGAGACCCAGTACTTC.

This chain uses TRBV2 with TRBJ2-7; D ambiguous. Germline values: CDR1 SNHLY, CDR2 FYNNEI. Trimming cost V 6 bases and J 0 bases, with 15 bases left between them. The CDR3 has 15 residues. The CDR3 reads CASRTETPSSYEQYF. CDR3 coding DNA: TGTGCCAGCAGGACCGAGACTCCCAGCTCCTACGAGCAGTACTTC.

The chain carries TRBV9 and TRBJ1-1; the D gene is possibly TRBD1 (5 bases). The CDR3 spans 14 residues. Germline V lookup: CDR1 SGDLS, CDR2 YYNGEE. V lost 0 bases to trimming and J lost 2 bases, with 8 bases between them. The CDR3 region is CASSVAGQNTEAFF. The CDR3 bases are TGTGCCAGCAGCGTAGCTGGACAAAACACTGAAGCTTTCTTT. The whole variable domain, filled in from reference TRBV9 and TRBJ1-1, reads DSGVTQTPKHLITATGQRVTLRCSPRSGDLSVYWYQQSLDQGLQFLIQYYNGEERAKGNILERFSAQQFPDLHSELNLSSLELGDSALYFCASSVAGQNTEAFFGQGTRLTVV.

The J gene is TRBJ2-1, the V gene TRBV5-6; 7 nucleotides agree with TRBD2. The germline CDR1 and CDR2 sequences are SGHDT and YYEEEE. The CDR3 has 13 amino acids. Trimming cost V 6 bases and J 8 bases; bases outside gene matches: 8. The DNA for the CDR3 is TGTGCCAGCATATCCCTTCGGGGGGATGAGCAGTTCTTC. Translating it yields CASISLRGDEQFF.

The table lists this clone with a few counts. This CDR3 is CAWGGTASNQPQHF. The CDR3 coding sequence is TGTGCCTGGGGAGGGACAGCCAGCAATCAGCCCCAGCATTTT. The V and J genes are TRBV30 and TRBJ1-5, with 7 bases aligning to TRBD1. The CDR3 totals 14 residues. Germline assignment: CDR1 GTSNPN and CDR2 SVGIG (reference sequence). The V and J ends lost 5 bases and 1 base, in that order; junction bases with no gene match: 5.

On this clone itself: Within the sample, other DNA sequences also encode this same CDR3. CDR3 protein: CAWRGGGNQPQHF. The CDR3 DNA is TGTGCCTGGAGGGGAGGTGGCAATCAGCCCCAGCATTTT. The chain has TRBV30 and TRBJ1-5; D unclear. Trimming took off 3 bases at V and 2 bases at J, with 8 bases between the two ends. The CDR3 runs 13 residues. From germline, CDR1 is GTSNPN and CDR2 SVGIG (reference sequence).

The gene calls are TRBV2 and TRBJ2-4; 7 bases match TRBD1. Germline CDR1 SNHLY, CDR2 FYNNEI. J was trimmed by 6 bases and V by 7 bases; bases with no gene match: 12. The CDR3 length is 15 residues. CDR3 residues: CASTGTALGSNIQYF. DNA for the CDR3: TGTGCCAGCACTGGGACAGCGCTCGGCTCAAACATTCAGTACTTC.